This T cell receptor beta chain was obtained from a study of T-cell memory formation after mild COVID-19. At the level of the study: Largely donor-specific sequence clusters came from a couple of donors. Study-wide results and caveats: Contracting CD8+ clones were enriched in EMRA, CD4+ mainly in CM and EM.

The table lists this clonotype with a few counts. The antigen remains unidentified. Constant-segment-primed 5'RACE gave TCR alpha and TCR beta cDNA libraries with sample barcodes and UMIs. TCRdb used MiXCR to reprocess the 5' RACE reads, holding one entry per CDR3 protein. The table has roughly 300,000 distinct CDR3 sequences, 7.5% to 9.5% seen once. Germline CDR1 and CDR2: MNHEY and SVGAGI. Trimming cost V 2 bases and J 8 bases, with 10 bases left between them. The CDR3 runs 13 residues. Sequenced material: PBMCs or a T cell subset sorted from them (not recorded which). This sequence was found in a young man who had mild COVID-19 (a few samples of this study predate the infection). Cell type and time point are not known. V usage is TRBV6-5 and J usage is TRBJ1-5, with a tentative D call TRBD1 (5 bases). CDR3 loop: CASSYRGSEPQHF. CDR3 nucleotides: TGTGCCAGCAGTTACAGGGGTAGCGAGCCCCAGCATTTT.